This T cell receptor (beta chain) was observed in a study of beta chain features in type 1 diabetes (dated by TCRdb to 2017 to 2018). Background for the entire study: Mean age, gender distribution, total cell number and subset yield did not differ between patients and healthy donors. A total of approximately 100,000,000 sorted cells were examined across all samples, and the number of cells per subset was strongly correlated with RNA yield. The study compared the TCRB repertoires of sorted circulating CD4+ T cell subsets in recently diagnosed type 1 diabetes patients with those in matched healthy donors. Whereas all 28 donors provided naive and central memory subsets, regulatory and stem cell-like memory subsets were isolated from just 8 patients and roughly eight healthy donors. What the study reported, not specific to this receptor: The naive, central memory and regulatory TCRB repertoires appeared to resemble one another more closely among patients than among healthy donors. At VDJ recombination sites, patients with type 1 diabetes made fewer insertions and deleted more nucleotides, a pattern implying thymic rearrangement abnormalities. Because cDNA rather than genomic DNA was sequenced, highly expressing activated cells could have been over-represented, although no difference in activation and CD3 levels was found between groups. Because the HLA sub-analyses included only small numbers of individuals, any influence of HLA type on TCRB rearrangement was left unresolved. A moderate but significant shortening of TCRB CDR3 length was observed in type 1 diabetes patients in all four CD4+ subsets. PCR might favor shorter templates, but patient and control samples were amplified and corrected together, so any skew would affect both groups equally.

Each donor gave one peripheral blood draw, averaging roughly 100 mL, which was collected into heparinised tubes. Naive, central memory, regulatory and stem cell-like memory CD4+ T cells were sorted on a BD FACSAria II using a panel including CD45RO, CCR7, CD25, CD127, CD95 and CD27. Purity was above 95% for every sorted population. PBMCs were isolated immediately by Lymphoprep density gradient centrifugation and stained directly without culture. So that batch effects would be minimized, each experiment stained and sorted samples in pairs, pairing one healthy donor with one patient. The entire isolated RNA was reverse transcribed using the High Capacity cDNA Reverse Transcription Kit, and thus expressed TCRB transcripts were sequenced. Deep immunoSEQ sequencing was performed on naive, central memory and regulatory T cell samples, with an average of around 3.5 million total reads per sample. Sorted cells were lysed in RLT buffer and RNA was extracted with DNase-treated RNeasy Micro or Mini kits, depending on cell number. Each cell subset was processed separately to prevent cross-contamination, with patient and healthy donor samples processed together. The immunoSEQ multiplex PCR was used to amplify TCRB sequences from cDNA, generating 87-bp fragments that spanned the CDR3 region. Sequencing of the amplicons was performed on the Illumina HiSeq platform. Processing in the source paper ran as follows. PCR bias was corrected computationally using synthetic template baselines, and reads within Hamming distance 2 were collapsed, with unmergeable singletons discarded. Reads were aligned to IMGT to assign V, D and J genes, CDR3 length, and insertions or deletions at six rearrangement sites. Within each subset, clonotype counts were normalized to the number of sorted cells before true diversity and Gini coefficients were calculated with the tcR R package. Repertoire sharing was quantified using the overlap coefficient calculated on TCRB nucleotide sequences. As a proxy for the pre-selection repertoire, out-of-frame TCRB sequences from naive cells were analyzed. TCRdb limited this immuneACCESS table to in-frame rearrangements with V and J called. A share of clones is missing; checked studies link under half to unresolved V genes, and the rest is unexplained. V and J calls and clone size are copied from that table; D and trimming were computed from the DNA. In this sample the table shows roughly 340,000 clones, approximately 15% of which occur a single time. The ten largest clones represent roughly 0.015% of the sample.

This clone was recorded a few times. Its antigen remains undetermined. Base qualities are not at hand, and no much larger clone is one base apart. From its cysteine to its phenylalanine, the CDR3 spans 11 amino acids. Only the CDR3 DNA is retained, 33 bases long and in frame from the first base. CDR1 and CDR2, looked up from the germline V gene (reference sequence), are LNHDA and SQIVND. Between the V and J ends, shortened by 6 bases and 4 bases respectively, the junction contains 7 bases. The receptor comes from a woman in her late teens or twenties with type 1 diabetes. Recombination joined TRBV19 with TRBJ2-7; TRBD2 is a possible D gene, resting on 6 matching bases. Sequencing was carried out using naive CD4+ T cells from blood. In light of the paper, this sample's cell subset or site label describes: true naive CD4+ T cells. The encoded CDR3 is CASSGSYEQYF. Here is the DNA: TGTGCCAGTAGCGGGAGTTACGAGCAGTACTTC.